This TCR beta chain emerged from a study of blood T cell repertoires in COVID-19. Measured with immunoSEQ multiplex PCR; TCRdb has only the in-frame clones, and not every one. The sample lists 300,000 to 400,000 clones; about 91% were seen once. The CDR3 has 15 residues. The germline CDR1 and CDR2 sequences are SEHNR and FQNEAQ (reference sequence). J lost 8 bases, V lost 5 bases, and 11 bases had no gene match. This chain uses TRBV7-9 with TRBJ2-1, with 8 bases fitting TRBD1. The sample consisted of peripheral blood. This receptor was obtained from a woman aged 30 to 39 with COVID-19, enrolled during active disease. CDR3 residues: CASSVQGAPGDEQFF. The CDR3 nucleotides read TGTGCCAGCAGCGTCCAGGGGGCGCCGGGTGATGAGCAGTTCTTC.